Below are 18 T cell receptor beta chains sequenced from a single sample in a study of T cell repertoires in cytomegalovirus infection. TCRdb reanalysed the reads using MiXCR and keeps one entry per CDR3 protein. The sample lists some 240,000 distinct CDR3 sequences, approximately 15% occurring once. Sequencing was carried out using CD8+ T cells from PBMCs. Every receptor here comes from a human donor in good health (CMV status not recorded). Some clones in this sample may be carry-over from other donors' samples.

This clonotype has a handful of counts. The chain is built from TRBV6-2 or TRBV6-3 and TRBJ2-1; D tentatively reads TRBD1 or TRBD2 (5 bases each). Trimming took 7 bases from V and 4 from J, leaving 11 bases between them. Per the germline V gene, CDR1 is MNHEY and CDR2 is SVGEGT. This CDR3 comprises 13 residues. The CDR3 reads CASTGDLYNEQFF. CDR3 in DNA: TGTGCCAGCACCGGGGACCTATACAATGAGCAGTTCTTC.

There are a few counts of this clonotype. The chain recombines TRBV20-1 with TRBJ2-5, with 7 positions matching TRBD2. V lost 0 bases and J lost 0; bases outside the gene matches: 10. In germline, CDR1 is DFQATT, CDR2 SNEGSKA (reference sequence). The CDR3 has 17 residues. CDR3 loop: CSARDGLAAVYQETQYF. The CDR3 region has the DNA TGCAGTGCTAGAGATGGGCTAGCGGCAGTGTACCAAGAGACCCAGTACTTC.

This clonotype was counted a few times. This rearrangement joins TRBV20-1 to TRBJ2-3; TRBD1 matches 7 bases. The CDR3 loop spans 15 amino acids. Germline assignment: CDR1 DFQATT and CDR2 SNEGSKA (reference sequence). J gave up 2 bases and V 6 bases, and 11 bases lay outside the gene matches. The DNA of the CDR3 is TGCAGTGCCAATTACGACAGGGCTTACACAGATACGCAGTATTTT. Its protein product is CSANYDRAYTDTQYF.

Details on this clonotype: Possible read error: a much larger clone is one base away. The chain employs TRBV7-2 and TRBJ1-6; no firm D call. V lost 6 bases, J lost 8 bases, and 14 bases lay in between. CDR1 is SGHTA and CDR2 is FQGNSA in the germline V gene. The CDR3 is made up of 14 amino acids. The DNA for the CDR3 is TGTGCCAGCAGGTTTATCTTTGGGGATTCACCCCTCCACTTT. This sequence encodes CASRFIFGDSPLHF.

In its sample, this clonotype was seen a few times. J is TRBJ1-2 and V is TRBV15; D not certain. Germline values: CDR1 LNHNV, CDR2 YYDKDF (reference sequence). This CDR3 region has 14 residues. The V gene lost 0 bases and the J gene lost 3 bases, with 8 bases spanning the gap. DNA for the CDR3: TGTGCCACCAGCAGAGATCTTGGGGACTATGGCTACACCTTC. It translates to CATSRDLGDYGYTF.

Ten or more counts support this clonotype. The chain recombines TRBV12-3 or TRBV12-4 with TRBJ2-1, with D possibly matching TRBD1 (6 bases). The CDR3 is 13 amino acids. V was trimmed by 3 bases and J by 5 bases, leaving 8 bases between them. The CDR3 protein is CASSFQGHNEQFF. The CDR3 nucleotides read TGTGCCAGCAGTTTTCAGGGGCACAATGAGCAGTTCTTC.

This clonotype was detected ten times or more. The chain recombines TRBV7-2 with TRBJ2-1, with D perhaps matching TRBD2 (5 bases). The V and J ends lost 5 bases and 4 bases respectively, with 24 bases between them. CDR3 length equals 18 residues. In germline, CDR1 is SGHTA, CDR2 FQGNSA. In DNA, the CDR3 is TGTGCCAGCAGCCCCTGGACTCGGGCCATAAAACTATACAATGAGCAGTTCTTC. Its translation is CASSPWTRAIKLYNEQFF.

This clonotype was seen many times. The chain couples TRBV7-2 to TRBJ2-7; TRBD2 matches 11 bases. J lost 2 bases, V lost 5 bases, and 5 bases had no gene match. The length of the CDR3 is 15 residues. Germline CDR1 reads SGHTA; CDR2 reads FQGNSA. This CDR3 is CASSLGTSGPYEQYF. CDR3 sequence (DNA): TGTGCCAGCAGCCTGGGGACTAGCGGCCCCTACGAGCAGTACTTC.

CDR3 sequence reads: CASSLGNRNEQYF. As DNA, the CDR3 is TGTGCCAGCAGCTTAGGTAACAGGAACGAGCAGTACTTC. The rearrangement links TRBV7-9 to TRBJ2-7; D possibly corresponds to TRBD1 (5 bases). CDR3 length: 13 residues. Germline CDR1 SEHNR, CDR2 FQNEAQ (reference sequence). V was clipped by 1 base and J by 5 bases, with 9 bases between them.

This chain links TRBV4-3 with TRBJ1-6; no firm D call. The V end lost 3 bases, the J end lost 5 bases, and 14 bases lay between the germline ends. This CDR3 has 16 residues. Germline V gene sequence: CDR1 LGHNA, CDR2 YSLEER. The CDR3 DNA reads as TGCGCCAGCAGCCAGCGACCCATACAGAATAATTCACCCCTCCACTTT. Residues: CASSQRPIQNNSPLHF.

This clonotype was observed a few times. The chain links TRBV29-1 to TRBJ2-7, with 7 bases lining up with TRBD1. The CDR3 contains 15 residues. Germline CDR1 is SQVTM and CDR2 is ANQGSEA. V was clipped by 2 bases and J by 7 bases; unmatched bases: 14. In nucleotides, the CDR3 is TGCAGCGTTGAATGGGGACAGAATTCCTTCCGGGAGCAGTACTTC. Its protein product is CSVEWGQNSFREQYF.

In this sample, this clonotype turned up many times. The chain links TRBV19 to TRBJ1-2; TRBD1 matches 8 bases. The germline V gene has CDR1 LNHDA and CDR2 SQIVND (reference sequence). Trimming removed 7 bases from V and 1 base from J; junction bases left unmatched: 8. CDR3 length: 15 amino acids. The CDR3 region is CASIQQGGLNYGYTF. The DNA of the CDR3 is TGTGCCAGTATACAACAGGGGGGACTTAACTATGGCTACACCTTC.

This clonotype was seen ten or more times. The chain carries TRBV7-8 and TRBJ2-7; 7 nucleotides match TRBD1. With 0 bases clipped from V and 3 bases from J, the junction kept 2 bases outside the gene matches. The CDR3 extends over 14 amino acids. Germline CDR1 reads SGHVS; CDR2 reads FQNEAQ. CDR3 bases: TGTGCCAGCAGCTTAGCCTGGGACAGCTACGAGCAGTACTTC. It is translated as CASSLAWDSYEQYF.

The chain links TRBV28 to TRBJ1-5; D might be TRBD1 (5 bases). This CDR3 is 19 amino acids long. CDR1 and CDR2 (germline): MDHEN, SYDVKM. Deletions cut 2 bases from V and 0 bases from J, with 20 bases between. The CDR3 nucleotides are TGTGCCAGCAGTTTACGGTCAGGGCTACTAAGGGGTAGCAATCAGCCCCAGCATTTT. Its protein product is CASSLRSGLLRGSNQPQHF.

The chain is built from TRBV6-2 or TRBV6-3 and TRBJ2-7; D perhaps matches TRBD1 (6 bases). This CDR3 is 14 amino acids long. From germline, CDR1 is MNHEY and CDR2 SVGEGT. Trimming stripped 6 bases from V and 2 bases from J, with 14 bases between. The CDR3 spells CASRKDSVPYEQYF. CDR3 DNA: TGTGCCAGCAGAAAGGACAGTGTCCCCTACGAGCAGTACTTC.

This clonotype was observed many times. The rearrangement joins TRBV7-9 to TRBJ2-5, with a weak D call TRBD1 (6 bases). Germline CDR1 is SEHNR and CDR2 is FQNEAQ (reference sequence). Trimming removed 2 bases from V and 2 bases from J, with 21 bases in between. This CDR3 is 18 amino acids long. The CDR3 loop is CASSLSGQQGSTQETQYF. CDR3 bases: TGTGCCAGCAGCTTATCGGGTCAGCAGGGGTCCACGCAAGAGACCCAGTACTTC.

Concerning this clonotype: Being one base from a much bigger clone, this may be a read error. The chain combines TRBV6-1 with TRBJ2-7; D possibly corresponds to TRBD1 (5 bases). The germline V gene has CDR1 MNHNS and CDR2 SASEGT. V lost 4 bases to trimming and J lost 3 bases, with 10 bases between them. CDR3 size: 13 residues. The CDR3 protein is CASSAEQDYEQYF. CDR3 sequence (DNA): TGTGCCAGCAGTGCGGAACAGGACTACGAGCAGTACTTC.

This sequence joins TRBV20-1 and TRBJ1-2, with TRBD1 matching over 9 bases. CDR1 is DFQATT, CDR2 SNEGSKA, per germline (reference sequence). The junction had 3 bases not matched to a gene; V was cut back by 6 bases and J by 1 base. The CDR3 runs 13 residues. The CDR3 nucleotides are TGCAGTGCCCCGGACAGGGGTAACTATGGCTACACCTTC. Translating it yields CSAPDRGNYGYTF.